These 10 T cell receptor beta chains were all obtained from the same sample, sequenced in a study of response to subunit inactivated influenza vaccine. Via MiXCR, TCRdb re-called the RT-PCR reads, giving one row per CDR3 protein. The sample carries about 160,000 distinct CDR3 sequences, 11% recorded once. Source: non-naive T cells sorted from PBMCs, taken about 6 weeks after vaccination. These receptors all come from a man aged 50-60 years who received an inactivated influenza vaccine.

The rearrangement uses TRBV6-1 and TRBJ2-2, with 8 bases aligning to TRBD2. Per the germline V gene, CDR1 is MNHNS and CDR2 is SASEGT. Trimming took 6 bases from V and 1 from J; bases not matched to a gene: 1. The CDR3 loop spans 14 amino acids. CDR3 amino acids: CASRTSGNTGELFF. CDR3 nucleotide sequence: TGTGCCAGCAGAACTAGCGGGAACACCGGGGAGCTGTTTTTT.

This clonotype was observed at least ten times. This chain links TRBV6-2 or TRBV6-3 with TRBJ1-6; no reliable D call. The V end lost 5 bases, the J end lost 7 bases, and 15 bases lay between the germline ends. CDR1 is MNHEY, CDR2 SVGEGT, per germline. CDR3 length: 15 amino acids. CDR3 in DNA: TGTGCCAGCAGTAGCCGGTCACACGGCAATTCACCCCTCCACTTT. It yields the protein CASSSRSHGNSPLHF.

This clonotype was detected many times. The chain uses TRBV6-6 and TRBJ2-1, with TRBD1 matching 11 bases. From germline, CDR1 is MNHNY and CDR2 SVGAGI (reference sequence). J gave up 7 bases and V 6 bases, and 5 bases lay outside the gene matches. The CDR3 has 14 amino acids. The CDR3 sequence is CASRSGTGGNEQFF. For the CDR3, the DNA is TGTGCCAGCAGATCCGGGACAGGGGGGAATGAGCAGTTCTTC.

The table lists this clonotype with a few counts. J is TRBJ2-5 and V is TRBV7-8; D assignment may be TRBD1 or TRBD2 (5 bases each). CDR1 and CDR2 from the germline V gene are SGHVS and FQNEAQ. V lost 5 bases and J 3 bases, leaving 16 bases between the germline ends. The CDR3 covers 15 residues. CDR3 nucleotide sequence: TGTGCCAGCAGCCGATGGGGGTCTCGGGAAGAGACCCAGTACTTC. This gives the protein CASSRWGSREETQYF.

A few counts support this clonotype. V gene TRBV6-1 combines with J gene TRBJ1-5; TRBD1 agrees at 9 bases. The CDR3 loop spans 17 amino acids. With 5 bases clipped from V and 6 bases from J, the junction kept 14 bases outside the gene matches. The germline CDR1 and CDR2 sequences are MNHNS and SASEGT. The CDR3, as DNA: TGTGCCAGCAGTCCCTCTTTTACAGGGGGCATCACTCAGCCCCAGCATTTT. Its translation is CASSPSFTGGITQPQHF.

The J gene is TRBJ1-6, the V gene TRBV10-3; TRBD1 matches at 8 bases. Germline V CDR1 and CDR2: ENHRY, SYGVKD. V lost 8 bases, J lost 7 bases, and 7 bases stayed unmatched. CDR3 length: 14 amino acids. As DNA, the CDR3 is TGTGCCATCGGGACAGGCTATTCGAATTCACCCCTCCACTTT. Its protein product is CAIGTGYSNSPLHF.

Here the CDR3 DNA reads TGCAGTGCTCTCTCAGGGGGCACAGATACGCAGTATTTT. Translation: CSALSGGTDTQYF. This chain links TRBV20-1 with TRBJ2-3, with TRBD1 as a possible D gene (6 bases). The CDR3 has 13 amino acids. From germline, CDR1 is DFQATT and CDR2 SNEGSKA (reference sequence). Trimming cost V 5 bases and J 1 base, with 10 bases left between them.

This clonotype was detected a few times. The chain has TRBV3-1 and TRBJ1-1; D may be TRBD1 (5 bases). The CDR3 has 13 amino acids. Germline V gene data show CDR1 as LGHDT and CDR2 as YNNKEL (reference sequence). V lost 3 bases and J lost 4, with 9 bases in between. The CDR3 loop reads CASSQGTPTEAFF. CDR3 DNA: TGTGCCAGCAGCCAGGGGACTCCCACTGAAGCTTTCTTT.

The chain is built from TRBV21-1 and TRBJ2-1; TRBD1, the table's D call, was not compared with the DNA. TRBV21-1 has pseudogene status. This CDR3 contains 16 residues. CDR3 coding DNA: TGTGCCAGCAGCAAAGAGTTCAGGGGGAACTACAATGAGCAGTTCTTC. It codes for CASSKEFRGNYNEQFF.

In DNA form, the CDR3 reads TGTGCCAGCAGCCTTACCAGCGGGGGGTCGCAGACCCAGTACTTC. Its translation: CASSLTSGGSQTQYF. The V gene is TRBV11-2, the J gene TRBJ2-5; 9 bases are a match to TRBD2. The CDR3 contains 15 residues. V dropped 5 bases and J dropped 6; count of bases not matched to a gene: 10. Germline lookup yields CDR1 SGHAT and CDR2 FQNNGV.